This T cell receptor (beta chain) was profiled in a study of T cell responses to AZD1222 COVID-19 vaccine. As concerns this clone: Its antigen is still unknown.

Profiling relied on immunoSEQ multiplex PCR, and the TCRdb table lists in-frame clones only, not all of them. The data contain some 170,000 clones, 90% to 95% of them seen just once; the ten biggest clones take up 2.6%. V gave up 6 bases and J gave up 5 bases, with 11 bases separating them. Per the germline V gene, CDR1 is SEHNR and CDR2 is FQNEAQ (reference sequence). This CDR3 spans 12 amino acids. Overall study findings and caveats: A rise in Spike-specific TCR breadth and depth followed two AZD1222 doses. Spike was spanned by vaccine-associated CD4 TCRs, which were dominant at 160-218 and 743-854. Only 5 or 6 AZD1222 recipients were seropositive at baseline.

This TCR was recovered from an adult in good health. The source material was peripheral blood, sampled on day 0 of AZD1222 vaccination. The rearrangement uses TRBV7-9 and TRBJ2-7, with D perhaps being TRBD1 or TRBD2 (5 bases each). The CDR3 protein is CASSWDGDEQYF. The CDR3 bases are TGTGCCAGCAGTTGGGACGGGGACGAGCAGTACTTC.